Presented here are 25 T cell receptor beta chains from one specimen sequenced in a study of blood T cell repertoires in COVID-19. Data came from immunoSEQ multiplex PCR; TCRdb stores just in-frame clones and leaves some out. Among 200,000 to 250,000 clones listed, 90% were seen once. The sequencing sample was made of peripheral blood. The source is a man aged 30-40 years with COVID-19, enrolled during active disease.

V usage is TRBV29-1 and J usage is TRBJ1-2; D gene uncertain. Germline CDR1 SQVTM, CDR2 ANQGSEA. The CDR3 consists of 12 residues. Trimming cost V 3 bases and J 6 bases, with 11 bases left between them. The CDR3 sequence: CSVDIRMDGYTF. CDR3 in DNA: TGCAGCGTTGATATCAGGATGGATGGCTACACCTTC.

The chain combines TRBV12-3 or TRBV12-4 with TRBJ1-1; TRBD1 matches 7 bases. There are 13 residues in the CDR3. V lost 7 bases to trimming and J lost 4 bases; unmatched junction nucleotides: 6. The CDR3 reads CASTTDRATEAFF. The DNA for the CDR3 is TGTGCCAGCACCACAGACAGGGCCACTGAAGCTTTCTTT.

This chain joins TRBV5-6 and TRBJ2-6; D is unclear. The germline V and J ends were trimmed by 4 bases and 0 bases, with 14 bases remaining between them. Germline values: CDR1 SGHDT, CDR2 YYEEEE. This CDR3 is built from 17 residues. The CDR3 nucleotides are TGTGCCAGCAGCGGCAAGACGGCTAGCTCTGGGGCCAACGTCCTGACTTTC. Protein: CASSGKTASSGANVLTF.

This chain uses TRBV28 with TRBJ2-7; 7 bases are a match to TRBD1. J lost 5 bases, V lost 4 bases, and 8 bases had no gene match. The length of the CDR3 is 14 residues. Per germline, CDR1 MDHEN and CDR2 SYDVKM. Here the CDR3 reads CASSSRLTGHEQYF. The CDR3 coding sequence is TGTGCCAGCAGTTCCAGACTGACAGGGCACGAGCAGTACTTC.

This clone was seen once. This sequence joins TRBV27 and TRBJ2-7; a possible D gene is TRBD2 (6 bases). The germline V gene encodes CDR1 MNHEY and CDR2 SMNVEV (reference sequence). CDR3 length: 13 amino acids. Trimming shortened V by 4 bases and J by 6 bases, and 13 bases separated the two germline ends. This chain's CDR3 is CASSSWGVPEQYF. The CDR3 DNA follows: TGTGCCAGCAGTTCGTGGGGGGTCCCCGAGCAGTACTTC.

This clone was recorded once. This chain joins TRBV24-1 and TRBJ2-1, with D possibly matching TRBD1 (6 bases). CDR1 is KGHDR and CDR2 is SFDVKD in the germline V gene. The CDR3 loop spans 13 amino acids. Trimming removed 9 bases from V and 6 bases from J, with 14 bases in between. The CDR3 here is CATGGHRGNEQFF. CDR3 DNA sequence: TGTGCCACCGGGGGACATCGGGGCAATGAGCAGTTCTTC.

The chain links TRBV19 to TRBJ2-7, with 7 bases matching TRBD1. V gave up 5 bases and J gave up 2 bases; unmatched junction bases: 3. Germline V lookup: CDR1 LNHDA, CDR2 SQIVND (reference sequence). This CDR3 has 13 residues. Written as DNA, the CDR3 is TGTGCCAGTAGTCTCACAGGGGCCTACGAGCAGTACTTC. Translated, it gives CASSLTGAYEQYF.

The chain joins TRBV2 to TRBJ1-4; D may be TRBD1 (6 bases). The CDR3 extends over 16 amino acids. The V end lost 6 bases, the J end lost 12 bases, and 26 bases lay between the germline ends. Germline V lookup: CDR1 SNHLY, CDR2 FYNNEI. The CDR3 loop reads CASSERAGGGSRELFF. The CDR3 DNA reads TGTGCCAGCAGCGAACGGGCGGGAGGGGGGAGTCGGGAACTGTTTTTT. Supplemented by reference TRBV2 and TRBJ1-4, the full variable domain reads EPEVTQTPSHQVTQMGQEVILRCVPISNHLYFYWYRQILGQKVEFLVSFYNNEISEKSEIFDDQFSVERPDGSNFTLKIRSTKLEDSAMYFCASSERAGGGSRELFFGSGTQLSVL.

The chain couples TRBV6-5 to TRBJ1-1; unclear D gene. The CDR3 runs 13 residues. Germline CDR1 and CDR2: MNHEY and SVGAGI. V gave up 2 bases and J gave up 4 bases, with 8 bases separating them. The CDR3 here is CASSYGQVTEAFF. Here the CDR3 DNA reads TGTGCCAGCAGTTACGGGCAGGTCACTGAAGCTTTCTTT.

The chain joins TRBV20-1 to TRBJ1-1; no definite D call. Between the trimmed V and J ends, which lost 4 bases and 6 bases, there was a span of 12 bases. Germline V gives CDR1 DFQATT, CDR2 SNEGSKA (reference sequence). This CDR3 comprises 12 residues. The CDR3 bases are TGCAGTGCTAATGAACAGAGATCTGAAGCTTTCTTT. Amino acid sequence: CSANEQRSEAFF.

CDR3 nucleotide sequence: TGTGCCAGCAGTTTAGGGGGGTTAACCTACGAGCAGTACTTC. As protein: CASSLGGLTYEQYF. The chain joins TRBV28 to TRBJ2-7; the D gene is possibly TRBD2 (6 bases). Per the germline V gene, CDR1 is MDHEN and CDR2 is SYDVKM. The V end was cut by 2 bases, the J end by 2 bases, with 10 bases between. The CDR3 spans 14 residues.

The J gene is TRBJ1-4, the V gene TRBV28; TRBD1 aligns across 7 bases. This CDR3 region has 14 residues. The V gene's germline CDR1 is MDHEN and CDR2 SYDVKM. V lost 3 bases, J lost 6 bases, and 4 bases stayed unmatched. CDR3: CASSFRQGYEKLFF. In DNA form, the CDR3 reads TGTGCCAGCAGTTTTAGACAGGGATATGAAAAACTGTTTTTT.

J is TRBJ1-2 and V is TRBV19; 8 bases agree with TRBD1. The CDR3 runs to 17 residues. Germline CDR1 LNHDA, CDR2 SQIVND (reference sequence). The V segment lost 6 bases and the J segment 5 bases; nucleotides outside the gene matches: 17. The CDR3 DNA reads as TGTGCCAGTAGAGGTGCCCCCCCCGGGACAGGAGGGTATGGCTACACCTTC. Residues: CASRGAPPGTGGYGYTF.

The CDR3 here is CSASVTSGNHEQFF. CDR3 DNA: TGCAGTGCTAGTGTGACTAGCGGGAATCATGAGCAGTTCTTC. The V and J genes are TRBV20-1 and TRBJ2-1; the match to TRBD2 covers 11 bases. CDR1 DFQATT and CDR2 SNEGSKA come from the germline V gene (reference sequence). CDR3 length: 14 residues. J was trimmed by 8 bases and V by 3 bases; bases with no gene match: 6.

The V gene is TRBV5-5, the J gene TRBJ2-7; maybe TRBD1 (6 bases). Germline CDR1 is SGHKS and CDR2 is YYEKEE (reference sequence). This CDR3 contains 14 residues. The germline V and J ends were trimmed by 4 bases and 6 bases, with 17 bases remaining between them. The CDR3 sequence: CASSPGTLGVEQYF. CDR3 nucleotide sequence: TGTGCCAGCAGCCCCGGGACACTCGGGGTCGAGCAGTACTTC.

This clone was found once. The chain is built from TRBV30 and TRBJ2-7; tentatively, D is TRBD1 (5 bases). The CDR3 runs to 14 residues. V was shortened by 3 bases and J by 7 bases, with 19 bases between the two germline ends. Germline CDR1 is GTSNPN and CDR2 is SVGIG (reference sequence). The CDR3 bases are TGTGCCTGGAGCTTCCGGCGTCTTAGGGGAGAGCAGTACTTC. It encodes CAWSFRRLRGEQYF.

The chain employs TRBV6-5 and TRBJ1-1; D remains unclear. CDR1 is MNHEY and CDR2 is SVGAGI in the germline V gene. The CDR3 has 15 residues. V was clipped by 3 bases and J by 4 bases, with 15 bases between them. CDR3 coding DNA: TGTGCCAGCAGTTATTCGGGCGGGCAAGCCACTGAAGCTTTCTTT. Residues: CASSYSGGQATEAFF.

This clone was picked up one time. The chain joins TRBV7-3 to TRBJ1-6, with 10 bases matching TRBD1. This CDR3 has 17 amino acids. The germline V gene has CDR1 SGHTA and CDR2 FQGTGA. With V trimmed by 0 bases and J by 4 bases, 3 bases remained unmatched. CDR3 residues: CASSLTGQGFYNSPLHF. The CDR3 DNA reads TGTGCCAGCAGCTTAACGGGACAGGGGTTTTATAATTCACCCCTCCACTTT.

This chain connects TRBV2 to TRBJ1-4; the D gene is possibly TRBD1 (5 bases). The CDR3 has 16 amino acids. CDR1 and CDR2 from the germline V gene are SNHLY and FYNNEI. Trimming shortened V by 8 bases and J by 0 bases, and 16 bases separated the two germline ends. Here the CDR3 reads CASRLSSGTTNEKLFF. The CDR3 nucleotides read TGTGCCAGCCGTCTCTCCTCAGGGACAACTAATGAAAAACTGTTTTTT.

The chain uses TRBV5-1 and TRBJ2-5; 9 bases line up with TRBD1. This CDR3 is 15 amino acids long. After removal of 4 bases from V and 5 bases from J, the junction contained 9 bases not matched to a gene. Per germline, CDR1 SGHRS and CDR2 YFSETQ. The CDR3 is CASSPGDRAGETQYF. For the CDR3, the DNA is TGCGCCAGCAGCCCGGGGGACAGGGCAGGGGAGACCCAGTACTTC.

The table lists this clone with a count of one. The rearrangement joins TRBV6-2 or TRBV6-3 to TRBJ2-7; 15 bases agree with TRBD2. The V segment lost 0 bases and the J segment 3 bases; nucleotides outside the gene matches: 6. Per germline, CDR1 MNHEY and CDR2 SVGEGT. The CDR3 has 18 residues. The CDR3 is CASSYSRGTSGRLYEQYF. CDR3 nucleotides: TGTGCCAGCAGTTACTCGAGGGGGACTAGCGGGAGGCTCTACGAGCAGTACTTC.

This chain connects TRBV29-1 to TRBJ2-7, with 9 bases lining up with TRBD1. Germline V gene sequence: CDR1 SQVTM, CDR2 ANQGSEA. V shed 8 bases, J shed 1 base, and the junction held 9 bases outside the gene matches. The CDR3 is made up of 14 amino acids. CDR3 coding DNA: TGCAGCCGATACCGGGACAGGGAATCCTACGAGCAGTACTTC. It yields the protein CSRYRDRESYEQYF.

CDR3 loop: CASSLILAVSYEQYF. CDR3 DNA sequence: TGTGCCAGCAGCTTAATACTAGCGGTCTCCTACGAGCAGTACTTC. The chain couples TRBV7-2 to TRBJ2-7, with 8 positions matching TRBD2. This CDR3 spans 15 amino acids. Germline CDR1 SGHTA, CDR2 FQGNSA. V lost 2 bases, J lost 0 bases, and 3 bases stayed unmatched.

This chain connects TRBV7-2 to TRBJ1-5, with unresolved D. V was clipped by 5 bases and J by 6 bases, with 11 bases between them. The germline V gene has CDR1 SGHTA and CDR2 FQGNSA. This CDR3 has 13 residues. The CDR3 here is CASSRLPSQPQHF. The CDR3 bases are TGTGCCAGCAGCCGTTTGCCCAGTCAGCCCCAGCATTTT.

This clone came up a few times. The chain recombines TRBV4-2 with TRBJ1-4; the D is unclear. This CDR3 is built from 14 residues. V lost 2 bases and J 0 bases, leaving 4 bases between the germline ends. CDR1 LGHNA and CDR2 YNFKEQ come from the germline V gene. The CDR3 protein is CASSQQATNEKLFF. The CDR3 nucleotides read TGTGCCAGCAGCCAACAGGCAACTAATGAAAAACTGTTTTTT.